Detailed here is one TCR beta chain. The data are from a study of T cell changes during pregnancy in multiple sclerosis. Some clones are missing from TCRdb's copy, which holds only in-frame ones; the method was immunoSEQ multiplex PCR. The repertoire holds fewer than 90,000 clones, with 91% as singletons. Germline CDR1 reads SGHDN; CDR2 reads FVKESK. The CDR3 length is 15 residues. V lost 2 bases to trimming and J lost 1 base; unmatched junction nucleotides: 3. The gene calls are TRBV14 and TRBJ1-1, with 8 nucleotides matching TRBD1. Source: peripheral blood, taken in the second trimester of pregnancy. This TCR came from a female donor with multiple sclerosis, enrolled in a pregnancy study. CDR3 DNA: TGTGCCAGCAGCCAAAGGACAGGGAGGAACACTGAAGCTTTCTTT. The encoded protein is CASSQRTGRNTEAFF.